One sample yielded the 30 T cell receptor beta chains listed below, sequenced in a study of blood T cells in healthy people across ages. The second PCR ran about 6 to 11 cycles with a sample-barcoded 5' primer and J-beta primers. TCRdb re-analysed the 5' RACE reads in MiXCR, keeping a single row per CDR3 protein. The sample has over 950,000 distinct CDR3 sequences; roughly two fifths are singletons. The sequenced sample consisted of blood. The receptors here all came from a young man in good health.

Only a few counts were recorded for this clonotype. The rearrangement links TRBV7-9 to TRBJ2-1; D call uncertain. The CDR3 covers 17 residues. The germline CDR1 and CDR2 sequences are SEHNR and FQNEAQ (reference sequence). With 3 bases removed from V and 0 bases from J, the gap between germline ends came to 15 bases. The CDR3 DNA is TGTGCCAGCAGCTTTGGCCCACGGCTTTCCTCCTACAATGAGCAGTTCTTC. Translating gives CASSFGPRLSSYNEQFF.

The table lists this clonotype with a few counts. The V call is TRBV11-2, the J call TRBJ2-3, with D hard to call. This CDR3 is 14 amino acids long. Trimming pared 1 base from V and 4 bases from J, leaving 9 bases between. Germline loops: CDR1 SGHAT, CDR2 FQNNGV. In DNA form, the CDR3 reads TGTGCCAGCAGCTTAGTCCCACTATCAGATACGCAGTATTTT. Protein: CASSLVPLSDTQYF.

This clonotype was seen a handful of times. The V gene is TRBV20-1, the J gene TRBJ2-2; no definite D call. This CDR3 spans 13 amino acids. V shed 4 bases and J shed 3 bases, with 9 bases lying between them. The germline V gene encodes CDR1 DFQATT and CDR2 SNEGSKA (reference sequence). CDR3 in DNA: TGCAGTGCTAAGACCGCCGACACCGGGGAGCTGTTTTTT. Protein product: CSAKTADTGELFF.

The chain has TRBV6-5 and TRBJ2-3; either TRBD1 or TRBD2 may supply D (6 bases each). This CDR3 contains 18 residues. Germline assignment: CDR1 MNHEY and CDR2 SVGAGI. Trimming shortened V by 0 bases and J by 0 bases, and 16 bases separated the two germline ends. In nucleotides, the CDR3 is TGTGCCAGCAGTTACTCGAGTAGGGGGGCGTTTAGCACAGATACGCAGTATTTT. This gives the protein CASSYSSRGAFSTDTQYF.

The chain is built from TRBV7-2 and TRBJ2-3; D is undetermined. The germline V gene encodes CDR1 SGHTA and CDR2 FQGNSA. The CDR3 is 15 amino acids. With 1 base removed from V and 4 bases from J, the gap between germline ends came to 12 bases. The DNA of the CDR3 is TGTGCCAGCAGCTTAGGGCGGATCCTTTCAGATACGCAGTATTTT. Its protein is CASSLGRILSDTQYF. The full variable domain, with the rest looked up from reference TRBV7-2 and TRBJ2-3, is GAGVSQSPSNKVTEKGKDVELRCDPISGHTALYWYRQSLGQGLEFLIYFQGNSAPDKSGLPSDRFSAERTGGSVSTLTIQRTQQEDSAVYLCASSLGRILSDTQYFGPGTRLTVL.

The V gene is TRBV28, the J gene TRBJ1-5, with a tentative D call TRBD1 (5 bases). Germline V CDR1 and CDR2: MDHEN, SYDVKM. The CDR3 runs 15 residues. Deletions cut 7 bases from V and 2 bases from J, with 15 bases between. This CDR3 is CASTPRLGGNQPQHF. The CDR3 DNA is TGTGCCAGCACCCCCAGGTTGGGGGGCAATCAGCCCCAGCATTTT.

There are a few counts of this clonotype. The rearrangement links TRBV20-1 to TRBJ2-1; 9 bases agree with TRBD1. Losses at the gene ends were 2 bases for V and 4 bases for J; bases not matched to a gene: 9. The CDR3 spans 16 residues. The germline CDR1 and CDR2 sequences are DFQATT and SNEGSKA (reference sequence). CDR3 loop: CSARPNRGLRYNEQFF. The CDR3 DNA reads as TGCAGTGCTAGACCGAACAGGGGGCTAAGATACAATGAGCAGTTCTTC.

The chain employs TRBV7-3 and TRBJ2-1; 8 nucleotides agree with TRBD2. Gene TRBJ2-7 matches the end of the DNA better, so the J call may be wrong. Germline loops: CDR1 SGHTA, CDR2 FQGTGA. The CDR3 has 14 residues. In nucleotides, the CDR3 is TGTGCCAGCAGCTTTGCGGGGGGCCACAATGAGCAGTACTTC. Protein product: CASSFAGGHNEQYF.

A few counts support this clonotype. V gene TRBV12-3 or TRBV12-4 combines with J gene TRBJ2-7, with D possibly being TRBD1 or TRBD2 (6 bases each). V lost 6 bases and J 0 bases, leaving 18 bases between the germline ends. The CDR3 consists of 16 residues. In nucleotides, the CDR3 is TGTGCCAGCAGCTACGCAAGCAGGGGACTCTCCTACGAGCAGTACTTC. Its translation: CASSYASRGLSYEQYF.

The gene calls are TRBV7-2 and TRBJ1-4, with D unclear. Germline V gene data show CDR1 as SGHTA and CDR2 as FQGNSA. The CDR3 extends over 16 amino acids. With 2 bases removed from V and 1 base from J, the gap between germline ends came to 11 bases. CDR3 in amino acids: CASSLWAGGTNEKLFF. The CDR3 region has the DNA TGTGCCAGCAGCTTATGGGCCGGTGGAACTAATGAAAAACTGTTTTTT.

In its sample, this clonotype was seen many times. This chain links TRBV12-3 or TRBV12-4 with TRBJ2-1; 9 bases fit TRBD2. The length of the CDR3 is 15 residues. With 5 bases clipped from V and 4 bases from J, the junction kept 6 bases outside the gene matches. The CDR3 coding sequence is TGTGCCAGCAGTCCTGGGGGACTAGCTTACAATGAGCAGTTCTTC. Translated, it gives CASSPGGLAYNEQFF.

In this sample, this clonotype turned up once. This chain connects TRBV28 to TRBJ1-2; TRBD1 matches at 7 bases. From germline, CDR1 is MDHEN and CDR2 SYDVKM. The CDR3 consists of 17 residues. J was trimmed by 4 bases and V by 6 bases; bases with no gene match: 17. Here the CDR3 DNA reads TGTGCCAGCAGCCTCACCCGGGACAGCTTTGCGATCTATGGCTACACCTTC. This gives the protein CASSLTRDSFAIYGYTF.

The chain links TRBV4-1 to TRBJ2-7, with a possible D match to TRBD2 (5 bases). Deletions cut 0 bases from V and 0 bases from J, with 12 bases between. CDR1 and CDR2 from the germline V gene are MGHRA and YSYEKL. The CDR3 spans 16 residues. The CDR3 nucleotides are TGCGCCAGCAGCCAAGATAGCCGGGAATACTCCTACGAGCAGTACTTC. Translating it yields CASSQDSREYSYEQYF.

The gene calls are TRBV29-1 and TRBJ1-1; D gene unclear. The germline gives CDR1 SQVTM, CDR2 ANQGSEA. The CDR3 loop spans 15 amino acids. V lost 3 bases and J lost 5, with 19 bases in between. The CDR3 reads CSVEVSRVGVTEAFF. As DNA, the CDR3 is TGCAGCGTTGAGGTTTCGAGGGTAGGTGTGACTGAAGCTTTCTTT. The full variable domain, with the rest looked up from reference TRBV29-1 and TRBJ1-1, is SAVISQKPSRDICQRGTSLTIQCQVDSQVTMMFWYRQQPGQSLTLIATANQGSEATYESGFVIDKFPISRPNLTFSTLTVSNMSPEDSSIYLCSVEVSRVGVTEAFFGQGTRLTVV.

Only a few counts were recorded for this clonotype. The chain employs TRBV4-3 and TRBJ2-3; D remains ambiguous. The CDR3 runs to 15 residues. From germline, CDR1 is LGHNA and CDR2 YSLEER. With 4 bases removed from V and 0 bases from J, the gap between germline ends came to 11 bases. Here the CDR3 reads CASSRAPTSTDTQYF. The CDR3 coding sequence is TGCGCCAGCAGCCGCGCCCCTACTAGCACAGATACGCAGTATTTT.

The chain uses TRBV12-3 or TRBV12-4 and TRBJ1-5; D is perhaps TRBD1 (5 bases). The CDR3 is 14 amino acids. V was clipped by 5 bases and J by 2 bases, with 10 bases between them. In DNA, the CDR3 is TGTGCCAGCAGTGGGGGGGTTGGCAATCAGCCCCAGCATTTT. Its protein is CASSGGVGNQPQHF.

This clonotype was detected only a few times. The V and J genes are TRBV2 and TRBJ2-7; no definite D call. CDR1 and CDR2 from the germline V gene are SNHLY and FYNNEI. Trimming shortened V by 4 bases and J by 1 base, and 11 bases separated the two germline ends. The CDR3 is 14 residues long. The CDR3 region has the DNA TGTGCCAGCAGTGGAAGCTTGGGGTCCTACGAGCAGTACTTC. Translating gives CASSGSLGSYEQYF.

Concerning this clonotype itself: Mismatch with germline at one junction end may stem from a read error. The rearrangement uses TRBV6-1 and TRBJ1-1; D uncertain. This CDR3 is 14 amino acids long. The germline V gene encodes CDR1 MNHNS and CDR2 SASEGT. The CDR3 DNA sequence: TGTACCAGCAGTGAACAAGCCCGCGGGGTTGAAGCTTTCTTT. Its translation is CTSSEQARGVEAFF.

The V call is TRBV7-2, the J call TRBJ1-2; weak D call: TRBD1 (6 bases). The CDR3 has 14 amino acids. V shed 5 bases and J shed 3 bases, with 13 bases lying between them. Germline loops: CDR1 SGHTA, CDR2 FQGNSA. The DNA of the CDR3 is TGTGCCAGCAGCCAACTACAGGGTTACTATGGCTACACCTTC. It translates to CASSQLQGYYGYTF.

The J gene is TRBJ2-1, the V gene TRBV12-3 or TRBV12-4; a weak D match, TRBD1 (5 bases). This CDR3 region has 15 residues. The germline V and J ends were trimmed by 5 bases and 2 bases, with 13 bases remaining between them. CDR3 region: CASSPRVRAYNEQFF. CDR3 nucleotides: TGTGCCAGCAGTCCCAGGGTTAGGGCCTACAATGAGCAGTTCTTC.

This clonotype occurred a few times. The chain is built from TRBV4-2 and TRBJ1-3, with D maybe TRBD1 (5 bases). Trimming pared 0 bases from V and 0 bases from J, leaving 6 bases between. Germline CDR1 is LGHNA and CDR2 is YNFKEQ. The length of the CDR3 is 15 residues. The CDR3 reads CASSQDGGSGNTIYF. In DNA, the CDR3 is TGTGCCAGCAGCCAAGATGGGGGCTCTGGAAACACCATATATTTT.

This clonotype was seen just once. The rearrangement joins TRBV25-1 to TRBJ1-2; TRBD1 matches at 9 bases. The junction had 2 bases not matched to a gene; V was cut back by 3 bases and J by 6 bases. The CDR3 has 13 residues. Germline CDR1 reads MGHDK; CDR2 reads SYGVNS. The CDR3 coding sequence is TGTGCCAGCAGTGACGGACAGGGGAATGGCTACACCTTC. Translated, it gives CASSDGQGNGYTF.

This clonotype has a count of ten or more. The chain couples TRBV29-1 to TRBJ2-7; D uncertain. This CDR3 region has 13 residues. Trimming took off 4 bases at V and 0 bases at J, with 10 bases between the two ends. Per the germline V gene, CDR1 is SQVTM and CDR2 is ANQGSEA. CDR3 in amino acids: CSVVKAGSYEQYF. DNA for the CDR3: TGCAGCGTTGTAAAGGCCGGCTCCTACGAGCAGTACTTC.

The chain carries TRBV2 and TRBJ2-2; 8 nucleotides agree with TRBD2. V shed 2 bases, J shed 1 base, and the junction held 3 bases outside the gene matches. Germline assignment: CDR1 SNHLY and CDR2 FYNNEI. The CDR3 spans 16 residues. CDR3 region: CASSERLAGNTGELFF. CDR3 DNA: TGTGCCAGCAGTGAAAGGCTAGCGGGGAACACCGGGGAGCTGTTTTTT.

This clonotype was detected a few times. The rearrangement links TRBV7-2 to TRBJ2-5; D not certain. The CDR3 sequence is 14 residues long. Germline CDR1 and CDR2: SGHTA and FQGNSA. Trimming took off 5 bases at V and 0 bases at J, with 10 bases between the two ends. The chain's CDR3 is CASSGTRYQETQYF. The CDR3 DNA is TGTGCCAGCAGCGGAACACGGTACCAAGAGACCCAGTACTTC.

The V call is TRBV6-2 or TRBV6-3, the J call TRBJ2-1; tentatively, D is TRBD2 (5 bases). The germline CDR1 and CDR2 sequences are MNHEY and SVGEGT. This CDR3 is built from 17 residues. Trimming cost V 2 bases and J 4 bases, with 18 bases left between them. For the CDR3, the DNA is TGTGCCAGCAGTTACCAGCAGTCCCGGGGTTTGTACAATGAGCAGTTCTTC. Translation: CASSYQQSRGLYNEQFF.

The chain carries TRBV11-3 and TRBJ2-3; unclear D gene. CDR1 is SGHNT and CDR2 is YENEEA in the germline V gene. Between the trimmed V and J ends, which lost 4 bases and 2 bases, there was a span of 7 bases. This CDR3 is 13 amino acids long. CDR3 bases: TGTGCCAGCAGCTCTGTTTTCACAGATACGCAGTATTTT. Amino acids: CASSSVFTDTQYF.

This chain joins TRBV9 and TRBJ2-5; D is uncertain. Deletions cut 0 bases from V and 2 bases from J, with 8 bases between. The CDR3 loop spans 14 amino acids. The germline CDR1 and CDR2 sequences are SGDLS and YYNGEE. The CDR3 nucleotides are TGTGCCAGCAGCGTAGAAGGGCGGCAAGAGACCCAGTACTTC. The encoded protein is CASSVEGRQETQYF.

In its sample, this clonotype was seen once. This rearrangement joins TRBV29-1 to TRBJ2-7; D may be TRBD1 or TRBD2 (6 bases each). This CDR3 region has 12 residues. CDR1 is SQVTM and CDR2 is ANQGSEA in the germline V gene. CDR3 coding DNA: TGCGGGGGGCTGACAGAATCCTACGAGCAGTACTTC. This sequence encodes CGGLTESYEQYF.

This rearrangement joins TRBV12-3 or TRBV12-4 to TRBJ1-2; no definite D call. Trimming took 1 base from V and 2 from J, leaving 11 bases between them. The CDR3 runs to 15 residues. CDR3 coding DNA: TGTGCCAGCAGTTTAGGCGTGGTCTCAAACTATGGCTACACCTTC. Amino acid sequence: CASSLGVVSNYGYTF.